This TCR beta chain was sequenced in a study of T cell repertoires in cytomegalovirus infection. TCRdb called the reads again in MiXCR, with one record for every CDR3 protein. The table has 250,000 to 350,000 distinct CDR3 sequences, roughly a quarter seen once. The table lists this clonotype with many counts. Sequencing was carried out using PBMCs. This TCR came from a human donor in good health (CMV status not recorded). Some clones in this sample may be carry-over from other donors' samples.

The CDR3 loop is CASSFGTGGQPQHF. The CDR3 nucleotides read TGCGCCAGCAGCTTCGGGACAGGGGGTCAGCCCCAGCATTTT. This rearrangement joins TRBV5-1 to TRBJ1-5; 11 bases are shared with TRBD1. The CDR3 extends over 14 amino acids. In germline, CDR1 is SGHRS, CDR2 YFSETQ. V gave up 2 bases and J gave up 6 bases; unmatched junction bases: 1.